The 18 T cell receptor beta chains reported below all come from one sample, sequenced in a study of T cell changes during pregnancy in multiple sclerosis. Sequencing used immunoSEQ multiplex PCR; TCRdb keeps in-frame clones, though not all of them. Of 25,000 to 35,000 clones in the sample, roughly 86% were seen once. This specimen was CD8+ T cells from peripheral blood mononuclear cells, taken in the second trimester of pregnancy. The receptors were sampled from a female donor with multiple sclerosis, enrolled in a pregnancy study.

A word on this clone: This sample includes further DNA sequences coding for the same CDR3. The chain is built from TRBV2 and TRBJ2-7; weak D call: TRBD1 (6 bases). CDR1 is SNHLY and CDR2 is FYNNEI in the germline V gene. V was clipped by 1 base and J by 2 bases, with 12 bases between them. The CDR3 has 15 residues. The CDR3 reads CASSEGPTGTYEQYF. CDR3 bases: TGTGCCAGCAGTGAAGGACCTACAGGGACCTACGAGCAGTACTTC.

This chain joins TRBV7-6 and TRBJ2-7; a possible D gene is TRBD1 (5 bases). The CDR3 runs to 14 residues. V shed 1 base and J shed 3 bases, with 10 bases lying between them. CDR1 is SGHVS, CDR2 FNYEAQ, per germline. The CDR3 sequence: CASSLGGAIYEQYF. In DNA form, the CDR3 reads TGTGCCAGCAGCTTAGGGGGCGCGATCTACGAGCAGTACTTC.

The chain carries TRBV11-2 and TRBJ2-7; 7 nucleotides match TRBD1. This CDR3 spans 14 amino acids. Germline V gene sequence: CDR1 SGHAT, CDR2 FQNNGV. After removal of 1 base from V and 3 bases from J, the junction contained 3 bases not matched to a gene. The CDR3 spells CASSLGDSGYEQYF. CDR3 in DNA: TGTGCCAGCAGCTTAGGGGACAGCGGCTACGAGCAGTACTTC.

The V and J genes are TRBV30 and TRBJ1-1, with TRBD1 as a possible D gene (5 bases). From germline, CDR1 is GTSNPN and CDR2 SVGIG (reference sequence). V was cut by 1 base and J by 4 bases, with 10 bases left in between. CDR3 length equals 13 residues. This chain's CDR3 is CAWSEQGSTEAFF. Written as DNA, the CDR3 is TGTGCCTGGAGTGAGCAGGGATCCACTGAAGCTTTCTTT.

This clone has only one observation. The rearrangement joins TRBV7-9 to TRBJ2-3; no clear D gene. CDR1 is SEHNR and CDR2 is FQNEAQ in the germline V gene (reference sequence). This CDR3 is 15 amino acids long. Deletions cut 7 bases from V and 1 base from J, with 15 bases between. The CDR3 DNA reads as TGTGCCAGCACTCCCCGGGTTAGTCGCACAGATACGCAGTATTTT. This translates into CASTPRVSRTDTQYF.

The chain carries TRBV19 and TRBJ2-1; D possibly corresponds to TRBD1 (5 bases). This CDR3 region has 11 residues. Germline V gene sequence: CDR1 LNHDA, CDR2 SQIVND (reference sequence). V lost 4 bases to trimming and J lost 9 bases, with 7 bases between them. The CDR3 sequence: CASSTGFEQFF. CDR3 sequence (DNA): TGTGCCAGTAGTACAGGGTTTGAGCAGTTCTTC.

V gene TRBV28 combines with J gene TRBJ2-1; no clear D gene. Germline values: CDR1 MDHEN, CDR2 SYDVKM. V gave up 3 bases and J gave up 2 bases, with 5 bases separating them. This CDR3 is built from 13 residues. In DNA, the CDR3 is TGTGCCAGCAGTTTGGCCCCCTACAATGAGCAGTTCTTC. Protein product: CASSLAPYNEQFF.

The rearrangement links TRBV12-5 to TRBJ2-2, with 7 bases aligning to TRBD1. V was clipped by 5 bases and J by 0 bases; unmatched bases: 3. The CDR3 is 15 amino acids. CDR1 is LGHNT and CDR2 is FRNRAP in the germline V gene. CDR3: CASGLQGANTGELFF. The CDR3 nucleotides read TGTGCTAGTGGTCTGCAGGGGGCGAACACCGGGGAGCTGTTTTTT.

Comments on this clone: The same CDR3 can be traced to other DNA sequences in this sample. The chain carries TRBV4-3 and TRBJ2-7, with D maybe TRBD2 (5 bases). The V gene's germline CDR1 is LGHNA and CDR2 YSLEER. Trimming removed 3 bases at V and 7 bases at J, with 19 bases between. The CDR3 consists of 15 residues. CDR3 sequence reads: CASSHETGLANEQYF. In DNA, the CDR3 is TGCGCCAGCAGCCACGAAACTGGACTGGCGAATGAGCAGTACTTC.

This chain joins TRBV27 and TRBJ2-1; TRBD2 might be the D (7 bases). V was cut by 2 bases and J by 4 bases, with 12 bases left in between. Germline lookup yields CDR1 MNHEY and CDR2 SMNVEV (reference sequence). This CDR3 has 15 residues. CDR3 sequence: CASSLRGGAYNEQFF. For the CDR3, the DNA is TGTGCCAGCAGTTTACGAGGGGGGGCATACAATGAGCAGTTCTTC.

The V gene is TRBV4-3, the J gene TRBJ2-3; D ambiguous. The CDR3 spans 14 residues. Per germline, CDR1 LGHNA and CDR2 YSLEER. V was trimmed by 2 bases and J by 6 bases, leaving 12 bases between them. In DNA, the CDR3 is TGCGCCAGCAGCCAAACCGAGTCACTCGATACGCAGTATTTT. This sequence encodes CASSQTESLDTQYF.

The chain has TRBV29-1 and TRBJ2-1; D is possibly TRBD2 (6 bases). V dropped 7 bases and J dropped 0 bases, with 13 bases sitting between them. The V gene's germline CDR1 is SQVTM and CDR2 ANQGSEA. The CDR3 has 14 residues. The CDR3 reads CSGGDFGSYNEQFF. CDR3 in DNA: TGCAGCGGCGGGGACTTTGGCTCCTACAATGAGCAGTTCTTC.

The V call is TRBV6-5, the J call TRBJ1-5; D remains ambiguous. Germline loops: CDR1 MNHEY, CDR2 SVGAGI. The CDR3 has 12 residues. The V end was cut by 6 bases, the J end by 4 bases, with 7 bases between. The CDR3 DNA reads TGTGCCAGCAGGGCCCCAAATCAGCCCCAGCATTTT. This translates into CASRAPNQPQHF.

This clone was detected many times. The V call is TRBV30, the J call TRBJ1-3; D gene unclear. Per the germline V gene, CDR1 is GTSNPN and CDR2 is SVGIG (reference sequence). This CDR3 contains 15 residues. V gave up 4 bases and J gave up 0 bases, with 13 bases separating them. The CDR3 DNA is TGTGCCTGGACCCATACACCTGACTCTGGAAACACCATATATTTT. Its protein product is CAWTHTPDSGNTIYF.

This clone was counted once. This sequence joins TRBV5-1 and TRBJ2-7, with 7 bases aligning to TRBD2. This CDR3 is built from 13 residues. The germline CDR1 and CDR2 sequences are SGHRS and YFSETQ. V shed 3 bases, J shed 4 bases, and the junction held 4 bases outside the gene matches. DNA for the CDR3: TGCGCCAGCAGCTGGGACTACGGATACGAGCAGTACTTC. It translates to CASSWDYGYEQYF.

The chain links TRBV7-8 to TRBJ2-5, with TRBD1 identical over 8 bases. After removal of 5 bases from V and 2 bases from J, the junction contained 10 bases not matched to a gene. Germline V gene sequence: CDR1 SGHVS, CDR2 FQNEAQ. This CDR3 region has 16 residues. CDR3 DNA sequence: TGTGCCAGCAGCCCTCTCAGGGGGCAGGGACAAGAGACCCAGTACTTC. Translation: CASSPLRGQGQETQYF.

The V call is TRBV29-1, the J call TRBJ1-2; D not resolved. Germline CDR1 and CDR2: SQVTM and ANQGSEA. Deletions cut 1 base from V and 4 bases from J, with 13 bases between. CDR3 size: 14 residues. The CDR3, as DNA: TGCAGCGTTGAAGTGGAGCGGCAGCTCTATGGCTACACCTTC. It yields the protein CSVEVERQLYGYTF.

The chain uses TRBV5-1 and TRBJ1-2; TRBD1 is a possible D gene (6 bases). The V and J ends lost 3 bases and 3 bases respectively, with 18 bases between them. Germline V gene sequence: CDR1 SGHRS, CDR2 YFSETQ. CDR3 size: 16 residues. CDR3 in amino acids: CASSSPLGGADYGYTF. The DNA of the CDR3 is TGCGCCAGCAGCTCGCCTCTCGGGGGGGCAGACTATGGCTACACCTTC.